This T cell receptor (beta chain) was retrieved from a study of blood T cell repertoires in COVID-19. At the level of the study: COVID-19 samples collected from the United States, Italy and Spain covered acute and convalescent phases. From T cells, B-cell-depleted T cells, or PBMCs came the material, which was cDNA or gDNA.

Germline CDR1 SGHTA, CDR2 FQGNSA. Trimming left V 0 bases short and J 4 bases short, with 12 bases between. The CDR3 spans 15 residues. Profiled with immunoSEQ multiplex PCR; TCRdb holds only in-frame clones, not every one. The table has under 250,000 clones, roughly 80% seen once; the top ten hold less than 4%. The sequence came from a woman aged 40 to 50 who had been exposed to COVID-19. V gene TRBV7-2 combines with J gene TRBJ1-1; a weak D match, TRBD1 (5 bases). The sample comprised PBMCs or T cells enriched from blood (not recorded which). In nucleotides, the CDR3 is TGTGCCAGCAGCTTAGCGGGTTCAGGGCCCACTGAAGCTTTCTTT. Translating gives CASSLAGSGPTEAFF. Supplemented by reference TRBV7-2 and TRBJ1-1, the full variable domain reads GAGVSQSPSNKVTEKGKDVELRCDPISGHTALYWYRQSLGQGLEFLIYFQGNSAPDKSGLPSDRFSAERTGGSVSTLTIQRTQQEDSAVYLCASSLAGSGPTEAFFGQGTRLTVV.